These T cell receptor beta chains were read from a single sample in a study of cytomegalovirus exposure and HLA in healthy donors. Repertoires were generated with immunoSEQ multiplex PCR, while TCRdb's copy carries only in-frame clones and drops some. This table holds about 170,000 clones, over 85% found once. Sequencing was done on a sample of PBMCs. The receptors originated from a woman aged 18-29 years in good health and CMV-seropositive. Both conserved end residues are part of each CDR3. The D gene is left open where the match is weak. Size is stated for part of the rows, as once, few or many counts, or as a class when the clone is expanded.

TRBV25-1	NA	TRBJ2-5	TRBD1	TGTGCCAGCGGACGAGGGGGCGAGACCCAGTACTTC	CASGRGGETQYF
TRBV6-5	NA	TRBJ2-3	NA	TGTGCCAGCAGTTATAAGGGGCTTCGTGGCACAGATACGCAGTATTTT	CASSYKGLRGTDTQYF
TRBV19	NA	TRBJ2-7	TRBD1	TGTGCCAGTAGTACCCAGGGGGCTTACGAGCAGTACTTC	CASSTQGAYEQYF
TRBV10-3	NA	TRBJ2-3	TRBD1	TGTGCCATCACCCCAGGGACAGAAGAAGATACGCAGTATTTT	CAITPGTEEDTQYF
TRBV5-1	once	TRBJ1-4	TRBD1	TGCGCCAGCCGCCCCTTGATTCCGGGACAGGAAAAACTGTTTTTT	CASRPLIPGQEKLFF
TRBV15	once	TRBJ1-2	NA	TGTGCCACCAGCAGAGATGCGGCAGGGGAGAGCTATGGCTACACCTTC	CATSRDAAGESYGYTF
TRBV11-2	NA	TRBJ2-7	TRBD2	TGTGCCAGCAGCTTAGATCGCGGGAGTGGATACGAGCAGTACTTC	CASSLDRGSGYEQYF
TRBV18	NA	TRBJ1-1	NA	TGTGCCAGCTCACAGACAGGACAAACTGAAGCTTTCTTT	CASSQTGQTEAFF
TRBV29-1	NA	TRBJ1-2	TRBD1	TGCACCCACTCCAGGGGGCGTAACTATGGCTACACCTTC	CTHSRGRNYGYTF
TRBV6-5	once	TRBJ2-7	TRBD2	TGTGCCAGCAGTTACGGGACTAGAAACTACGAGCAGTACTTC	CASSYGTRNYEQYF
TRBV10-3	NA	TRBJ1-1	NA	TGTGCCATCAGTGACTCACTGACCGCGGCTGAAGCTTTCTTT	CAISDSLTAAEAFF
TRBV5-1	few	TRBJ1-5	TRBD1	TGCGCCAGCAGCACAGGACAGGGTAGCCAGCCCCAGCATTTT	CASSTGQGSQPQHF
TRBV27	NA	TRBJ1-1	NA	TGTGCCAGCAGTCCAGGGACCGGAGGGTACACTGAAGCTTTCTTT	CASSPGTGGYTEAFF
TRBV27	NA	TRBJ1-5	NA	TGTGCCAGCAGTTTCTCGGTCCTTAGGCCCCAGCATTTT	CASSFSVLRPQHF
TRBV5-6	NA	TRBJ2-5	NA	TGTGCCAGCAGCCCTGGGCCGACCGAAAAAGAGACCCAGTACTTC	CASSPGPTEKETQYF